A selection of T cell receptor beta chains follows, all from one sample in a study of shared clonotypes between healthy human individuals. The protocol was immunoSEQ multiplex PCR, while the TCRdb copy is restricted to in-frame clones and leaves out a portion. The repertoire includes some 980,000 clones, over 60% of them detected once, and 1.5% sits in the top ten. The sequenced material came from memory CD4+ T cells sorted from blood. The receptor source for this set is a man younger than 35 in good health. The conserved cysteine and the conserved F or W are not part of the CDR3 here. A clone size is listed for some rows: how often the clone was seen (once, few, many), or a class if it is expanded.

v_call: TRBV19
clone_size: few
j_call: TRBJ1-5
cdr3_aa: ASSLQGVVNQPQH

v_call: TRBV7-8
clone_size: -
j_call: TRBJ2-7
cdr3_aa: ASSLVAGQVLNEQY

v_call: TRBV4-1
clone_size: -
j_call: TRBJ2-5
cdr3_aa: ASSPDRGRETQY

v_call: TRBV10-2
clone_size: -
j_call: TRBJ2-1
cdr3_aa: ASAPAGGYNEQF

v_call: TRBV5-1
clone_size: once
j_call: TRBJ2-1
cdr3_aa: ASSVDERGYNEQF

v_call: TRBV19
clone_size: -
j_call: TRBJ2-7
cdr3_aa: ASSVQLGIFYEQY

v_call: TRBV19
clone_size: few
j_call: TRBJ1-5
cdr3_aa: ASSLTLDSNQPQH

v_call: TRBV7-3
clone_size: few
j_call: TRBJ1-1
cdr3_aa: ASSLGYDTEAF

v_call: TRBV29-1
clone_size: -
j_call: TRBJ1-2
cdr3_aa: SVTPGDNYGYT

v_call: TRBV10-3
clone_size: -
j_call: TRBJ1-1
cdr3_aa: ATASTGVNTEAF

v_call: TRBV7-9
clone_size: -
j_call: TRBJ2-1
cdr3_aa: ASSLQGPGNEQF

v_call: TRBV4-1
clone_size: -
j_call: TRBJ2-7
cdr3_aa: ASSQAGGRTYEQY

v_call: TRBV4-3
clone_size: -
j_call: TRBJ1-2
cdr3_aa: ASSQDWTGDYGYT

v_call: TRBV4-3
clone_size: few
j_call: TRBJ2-7
cdr3_aa: ATYTIYEQY

v_call: TRBV7-9
clone_size: -
j_call: TRBJ1-4
cdr3_aa: ASSYTGTSNEKLF

v_call: TRBV20-1
clone_size: -
j_call: TRBJ2-1
cdr3_aa: SAAPGNEQF

v_call: TRBV7-2
clone_size: -
j_call: TRBJ2-2
cdr3_aa: ASRRTGTNTGELF

v_call: TRBV5-4
clone_size: -
j_call: TRBJ1-2
cdr3_aa: ASSLEGTGPYGYT

v_call: TRBV6-1
clone_size: -
j_call: TRBJ1-2
cdr3_aa: ASRDGQGGYGYT

v_call: TRBV19
clone_size: -
j_call: TRBJ2-2
cdr3_aa: ASRETGKTGELF

v_call: TRBV5-1
clone_size: once
j_call: TRBJ1-1
cdr3_aa: ASSLEAGAINTEAF

v_call: TRBV4-3
clone_size: -
j_call: TRBJ2-3
cdr3_aa: ASSLTSSVTDTQY

v_call: TRBV19
clone_size: -
j_call: TRBJ2-7
cdr3_aa: ASSVSLNSYEQY

v_call: TRBV5-4
clone_size: -
j_call: TRBJ2-3
cdr3_aa: ASSSEGDRVYRTQY

v_call: TRBV13
clone_size: -
j_call: TRBJ1-3
cdr3_aa: ASSLVNPHPSGNTIY

v_call: TRBV7-2
clone_size: -
j_call: TRBJ2-3
cdr3_aa: ASSPNLGDTQY

v_call: TRBV5-1
clone_size: -
j_call: TRBJ1-3
cdr3_aa: ASSLESGSGNTIY

v_call: TRBV5-1
clone_size: -
j_call: TRBJ2-7
cdr3_aa: ASSHRSAGGFSYEQY

v_call: TRBV4-3
clone_size: -
j_call: TRBJ1-4
cdr3_aa: ASSQKNPRRFGNEKLF

v_call: TRBV7-9
clone_size: -
j_call: TRBJ1-4
cdr3_aa: ASSADRGSEKLF

v_call: TRBV7-9
clone_size: once
j_call: TRBJ2-7
cdr3_aa: ASSTRTGVSYEQY

v_call: TRBV5-1
clone_size: -
j_call: TRBJ2-3
cdr3_aa: ASSLGGAGRADTQY

v_call: TRBV4-2
clone_size: -
j_call: TRBJ2-3
cdr3_aa: ASSQDLLVGDTQY

v_call: TRBV7-2
clone_size: -
j_call: TRBJ1-1
cdr3_aa: ASSPHGQGALTF

v_call: TRBV5-1
clone_size: -
j_call: TRBJ1-4
cdr3_aa: ARNRGSEGEKLF

v_call: TRBV18
clone_size: -
j_call: TRBJ2-2
cdr3_aa: ASSPEVTGELF

v_call: TRBV5-1
clone_size: -
j_call: TRBJ1-1
cdr3_aa: ASSLDPSTEAF

v_call: TRBV7-2
clone_size: few
j_call: TRBJ1-2
cdr3_aa: ASSPRTDNYGYT

v_call: TRBV7-9
clone_size: -
j_call: TRBJ2-1
cdr3_aa: ASSLVTLYNEQF